A selection of T cell receptor beta chains follows, all from one sample in a study of beta chain features in type 1 diabetes. Sequenced by immunoSEQ multiplex PCR; TCRdb stores in-frame clones only, minus some. The data contain over 700,000 clones, 15% to 20% of them seen just once; the ten biggest clones take up 0.02% to 0.025%. Sequencing was carried out using naive CD4+ T cells from blood. These receptors originate from a woman aged 18-29 years in good health. CDR3s include the opening cysteine and the closing phenylalanine or tryptophan. Each record gives: J gene, clone size, D gene, V gene, CDR3 DNA, CDR3 protein. The D gene is left open where the match is weak. Clone size is given for some rows only: seen once, a few or many times, or a class if the clone is expanded.

j_gene: TRBJ2-1; abundance: once; d_gene: NA; v_gene: TRBV9; CDR3nt: TGTGCCAGCAGCGTAGGAGCGTCGGGCTACAATGAGCAGTTCTTC; CDR3aa: CASSVGASGYNEQFF
j_gene: TRBJ1-1; abundance: few; d_gene: TRBD1; v_gene: TRBV6-1; CDR3nt: TGTGCCAGCAGATTAGGACAGGGGAACACTGAAGCTTTCTTT; CDR3aa: CASRLGQGNTEAFF
j_gene: TRBJ2-3; abundance: NA; d_gene: NA; v_gene: TRBV10-3; CDR3nt: TGTGCCATGGGGTCAAGCGGCCTCACAGATACGCAGTATTTT; CDR3aa: CAMGSSGLTDTQYF
j_gene: TRBJ2-3; abundance: NA; d_gene: TRBD2; v_gene: TRBV28; CDR3nt: TGTGCCAGCGCAAATCGCGGGGGAAGCACAGATACGCAGTATTTT; CDR3aa: CASANRGGSTDTQYF
j_gene: TRBJ2-7; abundance: once; d_gene: NA; v_gene: TRBV5-1; CDR3nt: TGCGCCAGCAGCTTGGACCTGGGGGAGCAGTACTTC; CDR3aa: CASSLDLGEQYF
j_gene: TRBJ1-1; abundance: NA; d_gene: TRBD1; v_gene: TRBV7-2; CDR3nt: TGTGCCAGCAGCTTATGGACAGGAGTTAACACTGAAGCTTTCTTT; CDR3aa: CASSLWTGVNTEAFF
j_gene: TRBJ2-3; abundance: few; d_gene: NA; v_gene: TRBV10-3; CDR3nt: TGTGCCATCATGGGACCCCATAGCACAGATACGCAGTATTTT; CDR3aa: CAIMGPHSTDTQYF
j_gene: TRBJ2-2; abundance: few; d_gene: NA; v_gene: TRBV28; CDR3nt: TGTGCCAGCACCAGGGGCCAAGCTGGAGTCGGGGAGCTGTTTTTT; CDR3aa: CASTRGQAGVGELFF
j_gene: TRBJ2-2; abundance: NA; d_gene: NA; v_gene: TRBV6-5; CDR3nt: TGTGCCAGCAGTGAACTAGGTTCCGGGGAGCTGTTTTTT; CDR3aa: CASSELGSGELFF
j_gene: TRBJ2-5; abundance: NA; d_gene: NA; v_gene: TRBV10-3; CDR3nt: TGTGCCATCAGTGCTAGCGAACAAGAGACCCAGTACTTC; CDR3aa: CAISASEQETQYF
j_gene: TRBJ1-5; abundance: few; d_gene: NA; v_gene: TRBV5-5; CDR3nt: TGTGCCAGCAGTCTCAGGGATCAGCCCCAGCATTTT; CDR3aa: CASSLRDQPQHF
j_gene: TRBJ2-5; abundance: NA; d_gene: TRBD2; v_gene: TRBV29-1; CDR3nt: TGCAGCGTGCACCGGGGGGGCCAAGAGACCCAGTACTTC; CDR3aa: CSVHRGGQETQYF
j_gene: TRBJ2-7; abundance: NA; d_gene: TRBD1; v_gene: TRBV27; CDR3nt: TGTGCCAGCCAACGCCTCCGGGACAGGGCCTACGAGCAGTACTTC; CDR3aa: CASQRLRDRAYEQYF
j_gene: TRBJ2-2; abundance: NA; d_gene: NA; v_gene: TRBV4-2; CDR3nt: TGTGCCAGCAGCCAAGTAGAGCACCCCGGGGAGCTGTTTTTT; CDR3aa: CASSQVEHPGELFF
j_gene: TRBJ2-2; abundance: NA; d_gene: TRBD2; v_gene: TRBV19; CDR3nt: TGTGCCAGTAGTAACAACGTCCTGGGGAGGGCGTACACCGGGGAGCTGTTTTTT; CDR3aa: CASSNNVLGRAYTGELFF
j_gene: TRBJ2-5; abundance: few; d_gene: TRBD1; v_gene: TRBV4-1; CDR3nt: TGCGCCAGCAGCCAAGAAGTCAGGGGGCAAGAGACCCAGTACTTC; CDR3aa: CASSQEVRGQETQYF